Ten or more counts support the clone carrying this T cell receptor (beta chain). The sample is drawn from a study of T cells of healthy individuals. Germline CDR1 reads LGHNA; CDR2 reads YSLEER. V lost 2 bases and J lost 0, with 14 bases in between. This CDR3 has 17 residues. TCRdb passed the 5' RACE reads through MiXCR, listing each CDR3 protein once. The top ten hold about 7.5% of the sample, which has about 82,000 distinct CDR3 sequences, about 5% seen once. The sequence derives from a female donor in good health. The chain couples TRBV4-3 to TRBJ1-3; D call uncertain. The CDR3 bases are TGCGCCAGCAGCCAAAGGCCGGCGGCAGGCTCTGGAAACACCATATATTTT. Protein: CASSQRPAAGSGNTIYF.